This entry lists 19 T cell receptor beta chains sequenced from one sample in a study of OX40 agonist ivuxolimab in advanced cancers. Some clones are missing from TCRdb's copy, which holds only in-frame ones; the method was immunoSEQ multiplex PCR. Of approximately 82,000 clones listed, over 85% were seen once; the top ten hold 0.65%. Sequences were derived from CD4+ or CD8+ T cells sorted from blood, sampled in a trial of the OX40 agonist ivuxolimab. The receptors stem from an adult with an advanced solid tumor such as melanoma, head and neck, liver or kidney cancer.

The J gene is TRBJ1-1, the V gene TRBV29-1; D might be TRBD1 (6 bases). There are 15 residues in the CDR3. The V and J ends lost 6 bases and 2 bases respectively, with 19 bases between them. Germline V gene data show CDR1 as SQVTM and CDR2 as ANQGSEA. In DNA form, the CDR3 reads TGCAGCGTCCCGGACGGGGGGCAGATCAACACTGAAGCTTTCTTT. Amino acids: CSVPDGGQINTEAFF.

V gene TRBV10-3 combines with J gene TRBJ2-5, with D possibly matching TRBD2 (5 bases). The germline V and J ends were trimmed by 4 bases and 6 bases, with 15 bases remaining between them. Germline CDR1 is ENHRY and CDR2 is SYGVKD. This CDR3 comprises 14 residues. The CDR3 nucleotides are TGTGCCATCAGTGTGGAGAGGGAGCGGAAGACCCAGTACTTC. Translated: CAISVERERKTQYF.

This clone was found once. In the same sample, other DNA sequences code for this CDR3. The rearrangement uses TRBV6-5 and TRBJ1-4, with D unclear. V dropped 6 bases and J dropped 7 bases, with 6 bases sitting between them. Germline-derived CDR1 and CDR2 are MNHEY and SVGAGI. CDR3 size: 11 residues. The CDR3 loop is CASRASEKLFF. The CDR3 nucleotides read TGTGCCAGCAGGGCGTCTGAAAAACTGTTTTTT.

As concerns this clone: Within the sample, other DNA sequences also encode this same CDR3. V is TRBV5-1 and J is TRBJ2-1; D not certain. Trimming took off 1 base at V and 6 bases at J, with 5 bases between the two ends. The CDR3 runs 12 residues. Per germline, CDR1 SGHRS and CDR2 YFSETQ. CDR3 residues: CASSLLANEQFF. CDR3 DNA: TGCGCCAGCAGCTTGTTAGCCAATGAGCAGTTCTTC.

The chain has TRBV6-1 and TRBJ2-2; no reliable D call. V dropped 2 bases and J dropped 4 bases, with 5 bases sitting between them. CDR1 and CDR2 (germline): MNHNS, SASEGT. The length of the CDR3 is 13 residues. CDR3 nucleotides: TGTGCCAGCAGTGAACTCAGCACCGGGGAGCTGTTTTTT. Translation gives CASSELSTGELFF.

This sequence joins TRBV7-9 and TRBJ1-1; D may be TRBD1 (6 bases). Germline loops: CDR1 SEHNR, CDR2 FQNEAQ (reference sequence). Trimming left V 3 bases short and J 8 bases short, with 16 bases between. The CDR3 spans 14 residues. CDR3 nucleotides: TGTGCCAGCAGCTTGACACGGACAGTGGGAGAAGCTTTCTTT. This translates into CASSLTRTVGEAFF.

The J gene is TRBJ2-1, the V gene TRBV30, with 7 bases matching TRBD1. J lost 0 bases, V lost 2 bases, and 13 bases had no gene match. This CDR3 region has 18 residues. CDR1 is GTSNPN and CDR2 is SVGIG in the germline V gene (reference sequence). In DNA form, the CDR3 reads TGTGCCTGGAGTCTCGTGGGGTGGTCAGGGGGCTCCTACAATGAGCAGTTCTTC. Translating gives CAWSLVGWSGGSYNEQFF.

The chain links TRBV2 to TRBJ2-1; a weak D match, TRBD1 (6 bases). The ends were cut back, 3 bases at V and 8 bases at J, with 11 bases in the middle. Germline CDR1 reads SNHLY; CDR2 reads FYNNEI. The CDR3 is 13 amino acids. CDR3 coding DNA: TGTGCCAGCAGTGAGTCGTCAGGGGATGAGCAGTTCTTC. Encoded protein: CASSESSGDEQFF.

V and J are TRBV29-1 and TRBJ2-5; 7 bases are a match to TRBD2. The germline V gene encodes CDR1 SQVTM and CDR2 ANQGSEA. V dropped 7 bases and J dropped 2; count of bases not matched to a gene: 19. The CDR3 is made up of 17 amino acids. The CDR3 protein is CSANRGGSGRRQETQYF. The CDR3 coding sequence is TGCAGCGCAAACCGTGGGGGTAGCGGGCGTCGTCAAGAGACCCAGTACTTC.

V and J are TRBV7-6 and TRBJ1-4; a weak D match, TRBD1 (6 bases). V lost 10 bases and J 3 bases, leaving 15 bases between the germline ends. The CDR3 extends over 14 amino acids. Germline CDR1 is SGHVS and CDR2 is FNYEAQ. In nucleotides, the CDR3 is TGTGCCACCGCACAGGGTTCGGCTAATGAAAAACTGTTTTTT. It translates to CATAQGSANEKLFF.

The chain employs TRBV5-6 and TRBJ1-2; 8 positions match TRBD1. The ends lost 4 bases at V and 5 bases at J; junction bases unmatched: 13. Per the germline V gene, CDR1 is SGHDT and CDR2 is YYEEEE. This CDR3 region has 16 residues. The CDR3 loop is CASSPLNGQGGYGYTF. CDR3 bases: TGTGCCAGCAGCCCTTTAAATGGACAGGGAGGATATGGCTACACCTTC.

This chain uses TRBV4-2 with TRBJ2-3; D perhaps matches TRBD2 (6 bases). CDR3 length: 14 amino acids. Per germline, CDR1 LGHNA and CDR2 YNFKEQ. The germline V and J ends were trimmed by 4 bases and 4 bases, with 12 bases remaining between them. The chain's CDR3 is CASSLRLVSDTQYF. The DNA of the CDR3 is TGTGCCAGCAGCCTCAGACTAGTGTCAGATACGCAGTATTTT.

V usage is TRBV4-2 and J usage is TRBJ2-3; D possibly corresponds to TRBD1 (5 bases). V lost 3 bases and J 4 bases, leaving 17 bases between the germline ends. The CDR3 loop spans 16 amino acids. Per germline, CDR1 LGHNA and CDR2 YNFKEQ. In nucleotides, the CDR3 is TGTGCCAGCAGCCAGGGGCCTCAAGGCGTCTCAGATACGCAGTATTTT. It is translated as CASSQGPQGVSDTQYF.

This clone occurred once. The chain has TRBV5-8 and TRBJ1-5, with 7 bases aligning to TRBD1. The germline V gene encodes CDR1 SGHTS and CDR2 YDEGEE. The CDR3 runs 16 residues. V trimming: 4 bases; J trimming: 0 bases; junction bases outside the gene matches: 7. CDR3 sequence reads: CASSPTGDFSNQPQHF. DNA of the CDR3: TGTGCCAGCAGCCCCACAGGGGACTTTAGCAATCAGCCCCAGCATTTT.

The V call is TRBV5-1, the J call TRBJ2-1; TRBD1 aligns across 9 bases. Trimming cost V 7 bases and J 5 bases; bases outside gene matches: 10. The V gene's germline CDR1 is SGHRS and CDR2 YFSETQ. The length of the CDR3 is 15 residues. CDR3 sequence reads: CASSLGTGFNNEQFF. CDR3 nucleotides: TGCGCCAGCTCCCTCGGGACAGGGTTCAACAATGAGCAGTTCTTC.

In this sample, this clone turned up once. This chain joins TRBV4-1 and TRBJ1-1; a weak D match, TRBD1 (6 bases). The V end lost 1 base, the J end lost 2 bases, and 17 bases lay between the germline ends. From germline, CDR1 is MGHRA and CDR2 YSYEKL. CDR3 length: 17 amino acids. The CDR3 coding sequence is TGCGCCAGCAGCCAAGTTAGTACCGGGACACAAAACACTGAAGCTTTCTTT. It yields the protein CASSQVSTGTQNTEAFF.

This chain links TRBV18 with TRBJ1-5, with D possibly being TRBD1 (5 bases). CDR3 length equals 13 residues. V lost 6 bases to trimming and J lost 5 bases, with 11 bases between them. Germline CDR1 is KGHSH and CDR2 is LQKENI. The CDR3 sequence is CASSPGGDQPQHF. CDR3 nucleotides: TGTGCCAGCTCCCCTGGGGGTGATCAGCCCCAGCATTTT. Variable domain in full (rest from reference TRBV18 and TRBJ1-5): NAGVMQNPRHLVRRRGQEARLRCSPMKGHSHVYWYRQLPEEGLKFMVYLQKENIIDESGMPKERFSAEFPKEGPSILRIQQVVRGDSAAYFCASSPGGDQPQHFGDGTRLSIL.

This clone was counted a few times. This chain joins TRBV30 and TRBJ1-1, with a weak D call TRBD1 (6 bases). Per germline, CDR1 GTSNPN and CDR2 SVGIG (reference sequence). The CDR3 has 12 amino acids. Trimming took off 7 bases at V and 1 base at J, with 10 bases between the two ends. The CDR3 region is CASGQTNTEAFF. The CDR3 region has the DNA TGTGCCTCCGGACAGACGAACACTGAAGCTTTCTTT.

The CDR3 DNA sequence: TGCGCCAGCAGCCCATCCGGGGACAGCGTCCGGGGAGCTTTCTTT. Translation gives CASSPSGDSVRGAFF. The chain links TRBV5-1 to TRBJ1-1, with 7 bases matching TRBD1. This CDR3 spans 15 amino acids. V dropped 4 bases and J dropped 10; count of bases not matched to a gene: 16. Looked up from germline, CDR1 is SGHRS and CDR2 is YFSETQ.